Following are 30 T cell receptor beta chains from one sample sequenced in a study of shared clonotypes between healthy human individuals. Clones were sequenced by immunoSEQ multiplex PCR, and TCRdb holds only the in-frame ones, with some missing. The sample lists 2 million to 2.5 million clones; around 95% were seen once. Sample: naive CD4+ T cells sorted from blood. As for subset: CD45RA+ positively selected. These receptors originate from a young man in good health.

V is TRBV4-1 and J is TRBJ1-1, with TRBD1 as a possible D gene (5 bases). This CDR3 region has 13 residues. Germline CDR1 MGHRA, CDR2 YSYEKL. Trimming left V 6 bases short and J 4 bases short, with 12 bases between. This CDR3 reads CASRFVGTTEAFF. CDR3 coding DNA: TGCGCCAGCAGGTTTGTAGGGACCACTGAAGCTTTCTTT.

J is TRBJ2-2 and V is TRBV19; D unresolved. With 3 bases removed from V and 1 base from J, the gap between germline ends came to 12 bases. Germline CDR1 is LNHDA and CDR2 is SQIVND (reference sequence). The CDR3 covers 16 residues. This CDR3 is CASSISPLGNTGELFF. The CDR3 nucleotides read TGTGCCAGTAGTATTTCCCCCCTGGGGAACACCGGGGAGCTGTTTTTT. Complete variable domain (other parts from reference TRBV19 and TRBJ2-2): DGGITQSPKYLFRKEGQNVTLSCEQNLNHDAMYWYRQDPGQGLRLIYYSQIVNDFQKGDIAEGYSVSREKKESFPLTVTSAQKNPTAFYLCASSISPLGNTGELFFGEGSRLTVL.

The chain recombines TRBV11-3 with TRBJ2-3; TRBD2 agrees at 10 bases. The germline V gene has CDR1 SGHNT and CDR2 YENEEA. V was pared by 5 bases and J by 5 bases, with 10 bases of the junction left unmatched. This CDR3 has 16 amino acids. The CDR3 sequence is CASSASGGVIEDTQYF. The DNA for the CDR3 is TGTGCCAGCAGCGCCAGCGGGGGGGTTATAGAAGATACGCAGTATTTT.

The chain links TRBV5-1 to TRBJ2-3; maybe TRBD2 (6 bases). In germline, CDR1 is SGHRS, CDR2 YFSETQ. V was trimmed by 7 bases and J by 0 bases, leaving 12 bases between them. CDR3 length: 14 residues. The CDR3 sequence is CASRDSASTDTQYF. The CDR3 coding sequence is TGCGCCAGCCGGGACTCCGCTAGCACAGATACGCAGTATTTT.

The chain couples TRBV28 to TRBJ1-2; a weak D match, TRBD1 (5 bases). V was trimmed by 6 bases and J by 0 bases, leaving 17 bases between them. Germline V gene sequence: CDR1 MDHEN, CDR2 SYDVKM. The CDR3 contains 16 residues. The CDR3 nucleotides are TGTGCCAGCAGCCCTCCGGGGGGGTACCCTAACTATGGCTACACCTTC. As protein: CASSPPGGYPNYGYTF.

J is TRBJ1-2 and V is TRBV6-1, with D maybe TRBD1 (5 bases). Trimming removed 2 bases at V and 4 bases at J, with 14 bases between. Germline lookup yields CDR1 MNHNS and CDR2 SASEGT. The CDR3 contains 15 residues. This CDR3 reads CASSEYEGSAYGYTF. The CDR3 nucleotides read TGTGCCAGCAGTGAATATGAGGGGTCGGCCTATGGCTACACCTTC.

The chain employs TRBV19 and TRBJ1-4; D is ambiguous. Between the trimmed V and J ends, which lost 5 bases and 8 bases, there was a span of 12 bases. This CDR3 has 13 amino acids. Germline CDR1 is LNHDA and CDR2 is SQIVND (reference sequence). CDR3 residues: CASSPGPREKLFF. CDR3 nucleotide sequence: TGTGCCAGTAGTCCCGGCCCGCGAGAAAAACTGTTTTTT.

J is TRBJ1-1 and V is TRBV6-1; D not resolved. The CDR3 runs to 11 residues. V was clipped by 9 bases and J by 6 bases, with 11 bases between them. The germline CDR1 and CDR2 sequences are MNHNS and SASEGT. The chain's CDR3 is CARGTGAEAFF. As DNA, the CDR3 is TGTGCCAGGGGAACCGGCGCTGAAGCTTTCTTT.

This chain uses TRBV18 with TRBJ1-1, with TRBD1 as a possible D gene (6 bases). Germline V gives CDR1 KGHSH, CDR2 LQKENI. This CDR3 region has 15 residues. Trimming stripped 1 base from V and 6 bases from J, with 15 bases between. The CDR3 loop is CASSPLMGAPAEAFF. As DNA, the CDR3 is TGTGCCAGCTCACCACTGATGGGGGCGCCCGCTGAAGCTTTCTTT.

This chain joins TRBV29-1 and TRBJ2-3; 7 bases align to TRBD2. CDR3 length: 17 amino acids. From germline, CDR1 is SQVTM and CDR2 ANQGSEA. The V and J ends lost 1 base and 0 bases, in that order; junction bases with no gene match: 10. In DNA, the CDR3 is TGCAGCGTTGAAGGAATGTCGGGGAGGGAAAGCACAGATACGCAGTATTTT. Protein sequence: CSVEGMSGRESTDTQYF.

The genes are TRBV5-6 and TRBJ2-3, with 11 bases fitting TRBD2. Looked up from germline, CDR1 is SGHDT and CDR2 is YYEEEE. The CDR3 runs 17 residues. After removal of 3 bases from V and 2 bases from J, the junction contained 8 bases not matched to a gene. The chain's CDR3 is CASSSRLAGRLTDTQYF. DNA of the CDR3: TGTGCCAGCAGCTCCCGACTAGCGGGGCGACTCACAGATACGCAGTATTTT.

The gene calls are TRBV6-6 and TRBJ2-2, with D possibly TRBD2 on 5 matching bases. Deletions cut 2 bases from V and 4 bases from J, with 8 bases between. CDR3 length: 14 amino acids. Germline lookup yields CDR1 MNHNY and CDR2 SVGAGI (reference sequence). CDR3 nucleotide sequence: TGTGCCAGCAGTTACCTCCGGGGCACCGGGGAGCTGTTTTTT. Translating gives CASSYLRGTGELFF.

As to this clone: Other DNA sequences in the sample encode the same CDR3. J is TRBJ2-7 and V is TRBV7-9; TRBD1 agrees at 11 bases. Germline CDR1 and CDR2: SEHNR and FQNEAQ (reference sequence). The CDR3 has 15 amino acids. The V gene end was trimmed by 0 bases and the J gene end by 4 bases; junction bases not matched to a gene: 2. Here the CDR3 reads CASSLAGQGGYEQYF. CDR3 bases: TGTGCCAGCAGCTTAGCGGGACAGGGGGGATACGAGCAGTACTTC.

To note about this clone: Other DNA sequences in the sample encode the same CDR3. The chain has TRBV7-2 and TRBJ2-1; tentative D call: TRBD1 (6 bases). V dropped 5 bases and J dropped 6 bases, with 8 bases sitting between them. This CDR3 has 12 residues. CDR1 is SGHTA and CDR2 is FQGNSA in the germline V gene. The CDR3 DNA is TGTGCCAGCAGCCCACAGGGCAATGAGCAGTTCTTC. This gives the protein CASSPQGNEQFF.

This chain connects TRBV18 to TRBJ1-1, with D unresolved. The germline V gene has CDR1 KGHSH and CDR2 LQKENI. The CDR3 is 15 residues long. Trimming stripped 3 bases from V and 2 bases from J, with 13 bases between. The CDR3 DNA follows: TGTGCCAGCTCACCGACACACGCGGGCAACACTGAAGCTTTCTTT. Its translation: CASSPTHAGNTEAFF.

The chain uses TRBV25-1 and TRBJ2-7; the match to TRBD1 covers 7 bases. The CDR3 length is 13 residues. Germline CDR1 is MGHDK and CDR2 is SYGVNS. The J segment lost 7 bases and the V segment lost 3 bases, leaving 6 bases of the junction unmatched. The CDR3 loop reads CASSDRGRGEQYF. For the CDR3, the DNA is TGTGCCAGCAGTGATAGGGGGCGCGGAGAGCAGTACTTC.

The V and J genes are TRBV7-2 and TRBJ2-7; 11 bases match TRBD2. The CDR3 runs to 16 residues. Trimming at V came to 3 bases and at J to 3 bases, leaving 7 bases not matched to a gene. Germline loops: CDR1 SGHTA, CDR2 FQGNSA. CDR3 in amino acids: CASSFGAGTSGYEQYF. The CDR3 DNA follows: TGTGCCAGCAGCTTCGGGGCCGGGACTAGCGGCTACGAGCAGTACTTC.

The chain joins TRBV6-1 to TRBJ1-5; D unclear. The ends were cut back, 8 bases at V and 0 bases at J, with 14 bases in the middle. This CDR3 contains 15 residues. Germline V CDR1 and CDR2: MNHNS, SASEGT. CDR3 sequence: CASCVLSNSNQPQHF. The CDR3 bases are TGTGCCAGCTGTGTCCTCAGTAATAGCAATCAGCCCCAGCATTTT.

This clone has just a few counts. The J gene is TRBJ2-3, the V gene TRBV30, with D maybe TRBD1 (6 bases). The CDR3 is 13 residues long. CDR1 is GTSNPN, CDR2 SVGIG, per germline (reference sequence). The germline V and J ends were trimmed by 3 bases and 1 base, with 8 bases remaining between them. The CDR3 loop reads CAWRNRGTDTQYF. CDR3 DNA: TGTGCCTGGAGAAACAGGGGCACAGATACGCAGTATTTT.

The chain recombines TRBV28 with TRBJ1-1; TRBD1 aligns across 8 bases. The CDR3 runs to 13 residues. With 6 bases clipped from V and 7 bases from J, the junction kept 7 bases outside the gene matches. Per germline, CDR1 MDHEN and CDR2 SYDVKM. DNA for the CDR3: TGTGCCAGCAGCCTGGACAGGGCTTTTGAAGCTTTCTTT. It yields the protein CASSLDRAFEAFF.

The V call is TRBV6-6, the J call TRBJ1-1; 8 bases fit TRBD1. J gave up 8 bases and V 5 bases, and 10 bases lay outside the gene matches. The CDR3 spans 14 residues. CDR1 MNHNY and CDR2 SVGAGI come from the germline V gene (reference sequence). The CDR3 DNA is TGTGCCAGCAGTACACGAATTGGACAGGGAGAAGCTTTCTTT. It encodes CASSTRIGQGEAFF.

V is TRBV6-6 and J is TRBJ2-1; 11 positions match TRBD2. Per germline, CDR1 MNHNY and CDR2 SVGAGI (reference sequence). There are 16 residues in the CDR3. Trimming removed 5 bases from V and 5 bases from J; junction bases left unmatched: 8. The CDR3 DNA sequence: TGTGCCAGCAGTCCTGTAGCGGGAGGGACCCACAATGAGCAGTTCTTC. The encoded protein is CASSPVAGGTHNEQFF.

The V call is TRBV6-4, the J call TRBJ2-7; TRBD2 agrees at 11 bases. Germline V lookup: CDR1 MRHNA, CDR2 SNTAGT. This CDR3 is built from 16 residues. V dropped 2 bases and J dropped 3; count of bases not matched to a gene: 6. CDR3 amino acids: CASSDATSGANYEQYF. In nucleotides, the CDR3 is TGTGCCAGCAGTGACGCGACTAGCGGGGCCAACTACGAGCAGTACTTC.

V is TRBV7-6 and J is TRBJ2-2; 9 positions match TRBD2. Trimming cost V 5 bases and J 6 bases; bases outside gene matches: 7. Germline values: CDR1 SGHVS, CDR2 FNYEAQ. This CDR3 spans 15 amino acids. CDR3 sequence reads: CASSPSGISAGELFF. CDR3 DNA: TGTGCCAGCAGCCCTAGCGGGATCAGTGCCGGGGAGCTGTTTTTT.

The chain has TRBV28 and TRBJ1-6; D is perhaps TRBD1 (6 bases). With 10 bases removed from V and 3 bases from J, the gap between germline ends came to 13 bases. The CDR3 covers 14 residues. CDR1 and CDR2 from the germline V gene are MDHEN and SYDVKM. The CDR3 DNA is TGTGCCACAATGGGGGCCATCTATAATTCACCCCTCCACTTT. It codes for CATMGAIYNSPLHF.

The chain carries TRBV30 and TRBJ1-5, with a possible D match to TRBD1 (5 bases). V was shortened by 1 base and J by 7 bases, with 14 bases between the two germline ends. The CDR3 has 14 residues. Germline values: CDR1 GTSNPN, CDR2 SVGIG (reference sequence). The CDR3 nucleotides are TGTGCCTGGAGTGATGCCGGGGGTGAGCAGCCCCAGCATTTT. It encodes CAWSDAGGEQPQHF.

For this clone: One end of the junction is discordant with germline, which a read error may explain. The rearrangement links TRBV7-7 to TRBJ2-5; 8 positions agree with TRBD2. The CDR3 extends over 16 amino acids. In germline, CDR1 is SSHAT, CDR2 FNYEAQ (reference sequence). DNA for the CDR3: TGTGCTAGCAGCCCACAGGCGGGGGGCTATACTCGTGAACAGTACTTC. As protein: CASSPQAGGYTREQYF.

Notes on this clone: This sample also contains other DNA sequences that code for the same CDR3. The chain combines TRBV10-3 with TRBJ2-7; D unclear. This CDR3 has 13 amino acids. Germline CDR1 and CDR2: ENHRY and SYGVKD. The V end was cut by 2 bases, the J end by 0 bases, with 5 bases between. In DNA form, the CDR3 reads TGTGCCATCAGTGAGGGGCACTCCTACGAGCAGTACTTC. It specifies CAISEGHSYEQYF.

The CDR3 nucleotides read TGTGCCACCAGCAGAGAAGGGACAACTAATGAAAAACTGTTTTTT. Amino acids: CATSREGTTNEKLFF. V and J are TRBV15 and TRBJ1-4; D gene unclear. V was shortened by 0 bases and J by 0 bases, with 5 bases between the two germline ends. This CDR3 comprises 15 residues. Per germline, CDR1 LNHNV and CDR2 YYDKDF (reference sequence).

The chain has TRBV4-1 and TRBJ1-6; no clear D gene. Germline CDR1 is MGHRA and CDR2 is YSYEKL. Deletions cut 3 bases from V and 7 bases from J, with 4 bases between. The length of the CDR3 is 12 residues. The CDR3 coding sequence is TGCGCCAGCAGCCAGCCAAATTCACCCCTCCACTTT. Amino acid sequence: CASSQPNSPLHF.